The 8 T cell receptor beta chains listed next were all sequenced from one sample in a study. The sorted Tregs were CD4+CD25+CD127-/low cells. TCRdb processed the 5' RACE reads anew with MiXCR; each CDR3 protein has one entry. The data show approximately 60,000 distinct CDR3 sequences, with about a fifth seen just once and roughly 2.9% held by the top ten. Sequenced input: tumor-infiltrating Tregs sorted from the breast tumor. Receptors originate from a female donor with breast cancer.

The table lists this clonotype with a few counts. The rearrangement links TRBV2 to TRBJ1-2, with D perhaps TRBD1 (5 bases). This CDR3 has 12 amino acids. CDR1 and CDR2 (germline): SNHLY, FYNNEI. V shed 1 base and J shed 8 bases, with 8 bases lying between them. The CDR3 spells CASSEVGEGYTF. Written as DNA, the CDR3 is TGTGCCAGCAGTGAAGTAGGGGAGGGCTACACCTTC.

The DNA for the CDR3 is TGCGCCAGCAGCTTGGATGGGCTTGCCTACGAGCAGTACTTC. Translated, it gives CASSLDGLAYEQYF. This chain uses TRBV5-1 with TRBJ2-7; D ambiguous. The CDR3 extends over 14 amino acids. V was clipped by 0 bases and J by 2 bases, with 9 bases between them. CDR1 is SGHRS, CDR2 YFSETQ, per germline. Combining the CDR3 with reference TRBV5-1 and TRBJ2-7 gives the whole variable domain KAGVTQTPRYLIKTRGQQVTLSCSPISGHRSVSWYQQTPGQGLQFLFEYFSETQRNKGNFPGRFSGRQFSNSRSEMNVSTLELGDSALYLCASSLDGLAYEQYFGPGTRLTVT.

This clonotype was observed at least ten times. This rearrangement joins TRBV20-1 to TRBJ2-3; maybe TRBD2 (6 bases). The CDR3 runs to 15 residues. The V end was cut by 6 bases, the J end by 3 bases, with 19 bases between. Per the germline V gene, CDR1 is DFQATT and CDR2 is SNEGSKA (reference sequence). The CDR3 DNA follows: TGCAGTGCCGACCACTGGGCCAGCGGGACAGATACGCAGTATTTT. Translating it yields CSADHWASGTDTQYF.

The CDR3 loop reads CASSLSRAQQGYTF. CDR3 DNA sequence: TGTGCCAGCAGTTTATCGCGAGCACAGCAGGGCTACACCTTC. The genes are TRBV28 and TRBJ1-2; D is unclear. Trimming cost V 1 base and J 8 bases, with 14 bases left between them. The CDR3 loop spans 14 amino acids. The V gene's germline CDR1 is MDHEN and CDR2 SYDVKM.

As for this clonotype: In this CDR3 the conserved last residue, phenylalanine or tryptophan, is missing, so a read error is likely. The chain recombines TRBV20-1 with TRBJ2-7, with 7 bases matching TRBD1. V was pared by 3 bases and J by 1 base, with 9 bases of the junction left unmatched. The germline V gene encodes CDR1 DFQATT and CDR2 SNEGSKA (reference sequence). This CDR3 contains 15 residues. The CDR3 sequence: CSASLGTEHSYEQYC. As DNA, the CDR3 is TGCAGTGCTAGCCTGGGGACAGAGCATTCCTACGAGCAGTACTGC.

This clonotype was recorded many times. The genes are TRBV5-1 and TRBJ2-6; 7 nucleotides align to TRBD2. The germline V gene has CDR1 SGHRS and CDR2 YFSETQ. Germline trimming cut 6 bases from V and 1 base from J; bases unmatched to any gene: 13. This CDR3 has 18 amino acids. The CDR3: CASTPRRRESSGANVLTF. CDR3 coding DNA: TGCGCCAGCACGCCCCGCCGGCGGGAGTCGTCTGGGGCCAACGTCCTGACTTTC.

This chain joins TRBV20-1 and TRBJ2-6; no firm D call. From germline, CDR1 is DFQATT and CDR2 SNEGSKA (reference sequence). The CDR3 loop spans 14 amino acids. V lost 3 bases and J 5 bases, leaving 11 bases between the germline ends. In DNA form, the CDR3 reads TGCAGTGCTAGGAATTTGATCCGGGCCAACGTCCTGACTTTC. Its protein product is CSARNLIRANVLTF.

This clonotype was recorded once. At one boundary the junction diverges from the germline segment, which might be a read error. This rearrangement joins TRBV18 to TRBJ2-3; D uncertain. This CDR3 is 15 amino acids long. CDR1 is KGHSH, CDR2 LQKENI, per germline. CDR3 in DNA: TGTGCCAGCTCACGACGACTTCTAAGCACAAATACGCAGTATTTT. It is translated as CASSRRLLSTNTQYF.